The rows below give T cell receptor beta chains drawn from one sample of a study of Ad26.COV2.S vaccination and SARS-CoV-2 variants. Assay used: immunoSEQ multiplex PCR; TCRdb lists only in-frame clones, some missing. The data contain some 190,000 clones, about 83% of them singletons. Source: peripheral blood, taken after recovery from COVID-19. These receptors originate from a human donor who had recovered from COVID-19. Each CDR3 is given with its conserved first and last residue. D genes are given only for firm matches. The size of a clone is reported for some rows only, either as once, few or many, or as a class for expanded clones.

CASSQARRSVGTEAFF,TGTGCCAGCAGCCAAGCGAGGAGAAGTGTAGGGACTGAAGCTTTCTTT,once,TRBJ1-1,TRBV3-1/TRBV3-2,.,16
CASSVRQGRSYEQYF,TGTGCCAGCAGCGTTCGACAGGGGCGATCCTACGAGCAGTACTTC,.,TRBJ2-7,TRBV7-9,TRBD1,15
CASSLLDREQYF,TGTGCCAGCAGTTTATTGGATCGCGAGCAGTACTTC,.,TRBJ2-7,TRBV28,.,12
CASRGLAENEQFF,TGTGCCAGCAGAGGACTAGCGGAGAATGAGCAGTTCTTC,.,TRBJ2-1,TRBV2,TRBD2,13
CASSLGGQAGNNEQFF,TGTGCCAGCAGCTTAGGCGGACAGGCGGGAAACAATGAGCAGTTCTTC,.,TRBJ2-1,TRBV11-2,.,16
CASSLAAGPSSGYGYTF,TGCGCCAGCAGCTTGGCGGCAGGCCCATCTAGTGGCTATGGCTACACCTTC,.,TRBJ1-2,TRBV5-1,.,17
CASSLGTALNEQFF,TGTGCCAGCAGCTTGGGGACTGCCTTGAATGAGCAGTTCTTC,once,TRBJ2-1,TRBV5-6,.,14
CASSYSGQLNTEAFF,TGTGCCAGCAGTTACTCGGGGCAGCTGAACACTGAAGCTTTCTTT,.,TRBJ1-1,TRBV6-5,.,15
CASSHREEAYEQYF,TGTGCCAGCAGCCACAGGGAAGAGGCCTACGAGCAGTACTTC,.,TRBJ2-7,TRBV6-2/TRBV6-3,.,14
CASSATSGRAPYNEQFF,TGTGCCAGCAGCGCCACTAGCGGGAGGGCCCCATACAATGAGCAGTTCTTC,.,TRBJ2-1,TRBV6-4,TRBD2,17
CASSQDGRDYGYTF,TGTGCCAGCAGCCAAGATGGGAGGGACTATGGCTACACCTTC,few,TRBJ1-2,TRBV4-2,.,14
CASSLGGGGVQYF,TGTGCCAGCAGCTTGGGGGGCGGGGGGGTGCAGTACTTC,.,TRBJ2-7,TRBV5-5,TRBD2,13
CSASFGRVSGNTIYF,TGCAGCGCCTCGTTTGGGAGAGTCTCTGGAAACACCATATATTTT,.,TRBJ1-3,TRBV29-1,.,15
CATSARAGSYSYEQYF,TGTGCCACCAGCGCTCGTGCGGGGTCCTACTCATACGAGCAGTACTTC,.,TRBJ2-7,TRBV15,.,16
CASSLGGRITDTQYF,TGCGCCAGCAGCTTAGGCGGGAGGATCACAGATACGCAGTATTTT,.,TRBJ2-3,TRBV5-1,TRBD2,15
CASSRSDRGTGELFF,TGTGCCAGTAGTAGATCTGACAGGGGTACCGGGGAGCTGTTTTTT,.,TRBJ2-2,TRBV19,TRBD1,15
CAGQQGYGYEQYF,TGTGCCGGGCAACAGGGTTATGGCTACGAGCAGTACTTC,.,TRBJ2-7,TRBV6-5,.,13
CASGLNEQFF,TGTGCCAGCGGGCTCAATGAGCAGTTCTTC,.,TRBJ2-1,TRBV2,.,10
CASSIRGMNTEAFF,TGTGCCAGTAGTATCCGCGGGATGAACACTGAAGCTTTCTTT,.,TRBJ1-1,TRBV19,.,14
CASFSRDRVNEQFF,TGTGCCAGCTTTTCCCGGGACAGGGTCAATGAGCAGTTCTTC,.,TRBJ2-1,TRBV6-5,TRBD1,14
CASSWGLNTEAFF,TGTGCCAGCAGTTGGGGTCTGAACACTGAAGCTTTCTTT,.,TRBJ1-1,TRBV6-2/TRBV6-3,.,13
CASSPGLSGYGYTF,TGTGCCAGCAGTCCTGGACTATCGGGGTATGGCTACACCTTC,.,TRBJ1-2,TRBV6-6,.,14
CASSEPGYGETQYF,TGTGCCAGCAGTGAGCCAGGGTACGGTGAGACCCAGTACTTC,.,TRBJ2-5,TRBV6-1,.,14
CASSRGGTVYEQYF,TGTGCCAGCAGCAGAGGTGGGACTGTCTACGAGCAGTACTTC,.,TRBJ2-7,TRBV27,.,14
CASSAWGNEQFF,TGTGCCAGCAGCGCTTGGGGGAATGAGCAGTTCTTC,.,TRBJ2-1,TRBV6-6,.,12
CSVGIQGGTEAFF,TGCAGCGTTGGTATTCAGGGGGGAACTGAAGCTTTCTTT,few,TRBJ1-1,TRBV29-1,TRBD1,13
CASSRPGQTAYEQYF,TGTGCCAGCAGCCGGCCGGGCCAAACTGCCTACGAGCAGTACTTC,.,TRBJ2-7,TRBV14,.,15
CASTDSDNEQFF,TGCGCCAGCACGGACAGTGACAATGAGCAGTTCTTC,.,TRBJ2-1,TRBV10-2,.,12
CASSYSAATDTQYF,TGTGCCAGCAGTTACTCGGCAGCCACAGATACGCAGTATTTT,.,TRBJ2-3,TRBV6-5,.,14
CASSWGTGAYEQYF,TGTGCCAGCAGCTGGGGGACAGGGGCCTACGAGCAGTACTTC,.,TRBJ2-7,TRBV5-4,TRBD1,14
CASSYSRGPNYGYTF,TGTGCCAGCAGTTACTCGCGGGGGCCTAACTATGGCTACACCTTC,.,TRBJ1-2,TRBV6-6,.,15
CASSRYRGRRYEAFF,TGTGCCAGCAGCCGTTACAGGGGGCGCCGGTATGAAGCTTTCTTT,.,TRBJ1-1,TRBV14,TRBD1,15
CASSLVSYNEQFF,TGTGCCAGCAGCTTAGTTTCCTACAATGAGCAGTTCTTC,.,TRBJ2-1,TRBV11-3,.,13
CASRPRNTEAFF,TGTGCCAGCAGACCCCGGAACACTGAAGCTTTCTTT,few,TRBJ1-1,TRBV12-3/TRBV12-4,.,12
CASSENSPLHF,TGTGCCAGCAGTGAGAATTCACCCCTCCACTTT,.,TRBJ1-6,TRBV2,.,11
CASNREDQPQHF,TGTGCCAGCAACAGGGAGGATCAGCCCCAGCATTTT,.,TRBJ1-5,TRBV2,.,12
CAISDNRGGAWDEQFF,TGTGCCATCAGTGACAATCGCGGAGGGGCCTGGGATGAGCAGTTCTTC,once,TRBJ2-1,TRBV10-3,.,16
CASSKCGIPPRPTYEQYF,TGTGCCAGCAGCAAATGTGGAATACCCCCCAGACCTACCTACGAGCAGTACTTC,.,TRBJ2-7,TRBV21-1,.,18
CASSTLTGGKLFF,TGTGCCAGCAGTACACTGACAGGGGGCAAACTGTTTTTT,few,TRBJ1-4,TRBV6-5,TRBD1,13
CASSPAGDTYNEQFF,TGCGCCAGCAGTCCCGCCGGGGATACCTACAATGAGCAGTTCTTC,.,TRBJ2-1,TRBV5-1,.,15
CASSLGGLSIETQYF,TGTGCCAGCAGCTTAGGTGGACTCTCGATAGAGACCCAGTACTTC,.,TRBJ2-5,TRBV7-9,.,15
CASSLSGAHEQYF,TGCGCCAGCAGCTTATCGGGGGCTCACGAGCAGTACTTC,.,TRBJ2-7,TRBV5-1,.,13
CASSQDLANSPLHF,TGTGCCAGCAGCCAAGATTTGGCTAATTCACCCCTCCACTTT,.,TRBJ1-6,TRBV14,.,14
CASSVRHGQYF,TGTGCCAGCAGCGTCCGGCACGGGCAGTACTTC,.,TRBJ2-7,TRBV21-1,.,11
CAWSRRGTDTQYF,TGTGCCTGGAGTAGGCGTGGCACAGATACGCAGTATTTT,.,TRBJ2-3,TRBV30,.,13
CASSLVQGGNEQYF,TGTGCCAGCAGCTTGGTACAGGGGGGCAACGAGCAGTACTTC,.,TRBJ2-7,TRBV5-4,TRBD1,14
CASSQDWWAGANVLTF,TGTGCCAGCAGCCAAGATTGGTGGGCTGGGGCCAACGTCCTGACTTTC,once,TRBJ2-6,TRBV4-2,.,16
CASSLAPLAGNTGELFF,TGTGCCAGCAGCTTGGCCCCGCTAGCGGGGAACACCGGGGAGCTGTTTTTT,.,TRBJ2-2,TRBV5-4,TRBD2,17
CASSPEGLAGETQYF,TGTGCCAGCTCACCTGAAGGACTAGCGGGAGAGACCCAGTACTTC,.,TRBJ2-5,TRBV18,TRBD2,15
CASRLVGRAPLANEKLFF,TGTGCAAGTCGCTTAGTAGGGAGAGCCCCCCTAGCTAATGAAAAACTGTTTTTT,.,TRBJ1-4,TRBV12-2,.,18
CASSVVGNSPLHF,TGTGCCAGCAGCGTAGTAGGCAATTCACCCCTCCACTTT,.,TRBJ1-6,TRBV9,.,13
CASSSRTASSYNEQFF,TGTGCCAGCAGCTCCCGGACGGCAAGCTCCTACAATGAGCAGTTCTTC,.,TRBJ2-1,TRBV28,.,16
CASSPTLTPNEKLFF,TGTGCCAGCTCACCAACCTTGACTCCTAATGAAAAACTGTTTTTT,.,TRBJ1-4,TRBV18,.,15